These T cell receptor beta chains were read from a single sample in a study of human T cells and chemical hapten exposure. TCRdb processed the RACE reads anew with MiXCR; each CDR3 protein has one entry. The profile shows roughly 120,000 distinct CDR3 sequences, 9.2% of them singletons. The sample in question was whole blood, obtained in connection with sensitization to the hapten diphenylcyclopropenone (DPC). These receptors were collected from a woman aged 40 to 55 with alopecia areata. Some clones in this sample may be carry-over from other donors' samples. Both conserved end residues are part of each CDR3. Each record gives: V gene, D gene, clone size, J gene, CDR3 DNA, CDR3 protein. The D gene is left open where the match is weak. Clone size is not always given. Where it is, it says once, few, many or a class for expanded clones.

v_call: TRBV7-9; d_call: -; clone_size: -; j_call: TRBJ1-2; cdr3_nt: TGTGCCAGCAGCACCTCCACAGCTTCATATGGCTACACCTTC; cdr3_aa: CASSTSTASYGYTF
v_call: TRBV7-2; d_call: TRBD1; clone_size: many; j_call: TRBJ1-4; cdr3_nt: TGTGCCAGCAGCTGGAGGGCCCCGGGACAGTTAAATGAAAAACTGTTTTTT; cdr3_aa: CASSWRAPGQLNEKLFF
v_call: TRBV6-5; d_call: TRBD1; clone_size: few; j_call: TRBJ1-2; cdr3_nt: TGTGCCAGCAGTTGGGACAGGGGGCTGAATGGCTACACCTTC; cdr3_aa: CASSWDRGLNGYTF
v_call: TRBV20-1; d_call: -; clone_size: many; j_call: TRBJ1-1; cdr3_nt: TGCAGTGCCTCTTCGACAGTGAACACTGAAGCTTTCTTT; cdr3_aa: CSASSTVNTEAFF
v_call: TRBV7-9; d_call: -; clone_size: -; j_call: TRBJ2-1; cdr3_nt: TGTGCCAGCAGCCACGTCAGGACCCTAAATGAGCAGTTCTTC; cdr3_aa: CASSHVRTLNEQFF
v_call: TRBV6-2/TRBV6-3; d_call: -; clone_size: -; j_call: TRBJ2-7; cdr3_nt: TGTGCCAGCAGTTACGGTGCAGTCCCCATCGAGCAGTACTTC; cdr3_aa: CASSYGAVPIEQYF
v_call: TRBV7-2; d_call: TRBD1; clone_size: -; j_call: TRBJ2-5; cdr3_nt: TGTGCCAGCAGCTTAGAAAGGACAGGGGGCCGTGAGACCCAGTACTTC; cdr3_aa: CASSLERTGGRETQYF
v_call: TRBV5-8; d_call: -; clone_size: many; j_call: TRBJ1-1; cdr3_nt: TGTGCCAGCAGCTTGGGGCAGAAAGCTTTCTTT; cdr3_aa: CASSLGQKAFF
v_call: TRBV7-9; d_call: -; clone_size: -; j_call: TRBJ2-1; cdr3_nt: TGTGCCAGCAGCTCCCCAAGGTCAGGGTGGCATGAGCAGTTCTTC; cdr3_aa: CASSSPRSGWHEQFF
v_call: TRBV12-3/TRBV12-4; d_call: TRBD2; clone_size: many; j_call: TRBJ2-1; cdr3_nt: TGTGCCAGCAGTTTAGGACTAGCGGCTGCCTACAATGAGCAGTTCTTC; cdr3_aa: CASSLGLAAAYNEQFF
v_call: TRBV5-1; d_call: -; clone_size: few; j_call: TRBJ1-1; cdr3_nt: TGCGCCAGCTCGGACCAGGGCGCGGGGAACACTGAAGCTTTCTTT; cdr3_aa: CASSDQGAGNTEAFF
v_call: TRBV4-1; d_call: -; clone_size: many; j_call: TRBJ2-2; cdr3_nt: TGCGCCAGCAGCCAAGTTACCGGGGAGCTGTTTTTT; cdr3_aa: CASSQVTGELFF